Each of the 30 T cell receptor beta chains below was sequenced from the same sample in a study of blood T cells in healthy people across ages. Then a second PCR, running about 6 to 12 cycles, was carried out with a sample-barcoded 5' primer and a J-beta primer mix. TCRdb fed the 5' RACE reads into MiXCR, producing one record per CDR3 protein. The sample lists 1.5 million to 1.9 million distinct CDR3 sequences, 35% to 45% occurring once. Sequencing used blood. The receptor source for this set is a woman aged 18-29 years in good health.

V usage is TRBV6-5 and J usage is TRBJ2-1; TRBD2 matches at 9 bases. The CDR3 is made up of 15 amino acids. The V gene end was trimmed by 2 bases and the J gene end by 7 bases; junction bases not matched to a gene: 6. In germline, CDR1 is MNHEY, CDR2 SVGAGI. DNA of the CDR3: TGTGCCAGCAGTTACGACGCGGGGGGGTTTAATGAGCAGTTCTTC. It is translated as CASSYDAGGFNEQFF.

The chain is built from TRBV4-1 and TRBJ2-1; the D call may be TRBD1 or TRBD2 (5 bases each). The CDR3 covers 16 residues. Trimming stripped 3 bases from V and 2 bases from J, with 14 bases between. Germline CDR1 MGHRA, CDR2 YSYEKL. DNA of the CDR3: TGCGCCAGCAGCCAGGGGGTTTCGGCTACCTACAATGAGCAGTTCTTC. Its translation: CASSQGVSATYNEQFF.

The gene calls are TRBV27 and TRBJ2-7, with 9 bases fitting TRBD1. Germline-derived CDR1 and CDR2 are MNHEY and SMNVEV (reference sequence). V was pared by 3 bases and J by 2 bases, with 5 bases of the junction left unmatched. The CDR3 is 15 residues long. In DNA, the CDR3 is TGTGCCAGCAGTTTGGGACAGGGAGGCGCCTACGAGCAGTACTTC. It codes for CASSLGQGGAYEQYF.

The V call is TRBV28, the J call TRBJ1-2; D is possibly TRBD1 (5 bases). The CDR3 is 14 residues long. Trimming pared 5 bases from V and 8 bases from J, leaving 18 bases between. CDR1 is MDHEN and CDR2 is SYDVKM in the germline V gene. The CDR3 nucleotides read TGTGCCAGCAGTCCACGCCTCGGGGGGAGAGGCTACACCTTC. It codes for CASSPRLGGRGYTF.

V gene TRBV10-3 combines with J gene TRBJ2-7; D perhaps matches TRBD1 (6 bases). This CDR3 has 13 amino acids. Germline lookup yields CDR1 ENHRY and CDR2 SYGVKD. V lost 0 bases and J lost 7, with 10 bases in between. The CDR3 spells CAISESRDNEQYF. The CDR3 DNA reads as TGTGCCATCAGTGAGTCGAGGGACAATGAGCAGTACTTC.

This rearrangement joins TRBV20-1 to TRBJ2-1, with 8 bases identical to TRBD1. Trimming cost V 3 bases and J 4 bases; bases outside gene matches: 5. Per the germline V gene, CDR1 is DFQATT and CDR2 is SNEGSKA (reference sequence). The CDR3 covers 14 residues. The CDR3 is CSASWTGNYNEQFF. The CDR3 bases are TGCAGTGCTAGTTGGACAGGGAATTACAATGAGCAGTTCTTC.

The V gene is TRBV20-1, the J gene TRBJ1-1; perhaps TRBD1 as D (5 bases). The length of the CDR3 is 13 residues. The germline V gene encodes CDR1 DFQATT and CDR2 SNEGSKA (reference sequence). V was cut by 3 bases and J by 8 bases, with 16 bases left in between. As DNA, the CDR3 is TGCAGTGCTAGGGAACCGGGGCCAATGGAAGCTTTCTTT. Encoded protein: CSAREPGPMEAFF.

This clonotype was picked up a small number of times. The chain couples TRBV20-1 to TRBJ1-2, with no clear D. Germline CDR1 and CDR2: DFQATT and SNEGSKA (reference sequence). The V end was cut by 1 base, the J end by 2 bases, with 11 bases between. The CDR3 has 14 amino acids. This CDR3 is CSARVESINYGYTF. In DNA, the CDR3 is TGCAGTGCTAGAGTAGAGAGCATAAACTATGGCTACACCTTC.

This chain links TRBV20-1 with TRBJ2-5; 8 bases map to TRBD2. The trim removed 6 bases at V and 11 bases at J, leaving 23 bases unmatched. CDR3 length: 16 residues. Germline V lookup: CDR1 DFQATT, CDR2 SNEGSKA (reference sequence). The CDR3 loop reads CSAIGAGLGHSHEQYF. In DNA, the CDR3 is TGCAGTGCGATTGGCGCGGGACTAGGACATAGCCATGAGCAGTACTTC.

The gene calls are TRBV6-6 and TRBJ1-5; TRBD1 matches at 9 bases. V shed 5 bases and J 6 bases; nucleotides not matched to a gene: 8. The CDR3 loop spans 15 amino acids. In germline, CDR1 is MNHNY, CDR2 SVGAGI (reference sequence). This CDR3 is CASSTLGQGPQPQHF. The CDR3 coding sequence is TGTGCCAGCAGTACCCTAGGACAGGGGCCTCAGCCCCAGCATTTT.

The chain has TRBV6-2 or TRBV6-3 and TRBJ2-7; 7 bases line up with TRBD1. The CDR3 has 14 residues. V trimming: 3 bases; J trimming: 2 bases; junction bases outside the gene matches: 4. Per the germline V gene, CDR1 is MNHEY and CDR2 is SVGEGT. The CDR3 nucleotides read TGTGCCAGCAGTTATACAGGGGTAGCCTACGAGCAGTACTTC. It codes for CASSYTGVAYEQYF.

This clonotype was counted once. The chain employs TRBV4-1 and TRBJ2-4, with 7 bases that match TRBD2. Germline CDR1 reads MGHRA; CDR2 reads YSYEKL. This CDR3 contains 15 residues. V was pared by 2 bases and J by 13 bases, with 14 bases of the junction left unmatched. CDR3 residues: CASSQRGGEYGEQYF. The CDR3 DNA follows: TGCGCCAGCAGCCAACGGGGAGGGGAGTATGGAGAGCAGTACTTC.

J is TRBJ1-1 and V is TRBV6-5; 7 bases align to TRBD1. Trimming cost V 7 bases and J 1 base; bases outside gene matches: 6. The CDR3 sequence is 14 residues long. The germline V gene encodes CDR1 MNHEY and CDR2 SVGAGI. CDR3 DNA sequence: TGTGCCAGCAAGGGGAGACAGGGGAACACTGAAGCTTTCTTT. It specifies CASKGRQGNTEAFF.

The V and J genes are TRBV6-6 and TRBJ2-1, with D tentatively TRBD2 (5 bases). CDR1 is MNHNY, CDR2 SVGAGI, per germline (reference sequence). Trimming took 2 bases from V and 6 from J, leaving 11 bases between them. This CDR3 contains 14 residues. CDR3 sequence (DNA): TGTGCCAGCAGTTACGCGGGTGCCCTCAATGAGCAGTTCTTC. As protein: CASSYAGALNEQFF.

The rearrangement links TRBV18 to TRBJ1-1; TRBD1 aligns across 7 bases. Germline V gives CDR1 KGHSH, CDR2 LQKENI. This CDR3 comprises 15 residues. Trimming at V came to 4 bases and at J to 4 bases, leaving 9 bases not matched to a gene. CDR3 protein: CASSLGAGGLTEAFF. CDR3 DNA: TGTGCCAGCTCACTAGGGGCAGGGGGGCTCACTGAAGCTTTCTTT.

In this sample, this clonotype turned up once. J is TRBJ2-3 and V is TRBV20-1; D is possibly TRBD1 (5 bases). The V gene's germline CDR1 is DFQATT and CDR2 SNEGSKA (reference sequence). Trimming pared 3 bases from V and 5 bases from J, leaving 21 bases between. This CDR3 comprises 16 residues. For the CDR3, the DNA is TGCAGTGCTAGGCTTGGTGGGGCCGTTTTAGGAGATACGCAGTATTTT. As protein: CSARLGGAVLGDTQYF.

This rearrangement joins TRBV12-3 or TRBV12-4 to TRBJ2-1; possible D gene TRBD1, 6 bases. The length of the CDR3 is 16 residues. V shed 6 bases and J shed 4 bases, with 19 bases lying between them. CDR3 region: CASRDLGHPNYNEQFF. The CDR3 DNA reads as TGTGCCAGCAGAGACCTGGGACATCCTAATTACAATGAGCAGTTCTTC.

The CDR3 nucleotides are TGTGCCAGCAGCCTTAGGCCCAGCGGGGGTACCACAGATACGCAGTATTTT. It specifies CASSLRPSGGTTDTQYF. The rearrangement joins TRBV7-8 to TRBJ2-3; 8 bases line up with TRBD2. J was trimmed by 2 bases and V by 5 bases; bases with no gene match: 12. This CDR3 region has 17 residues. From germline, CDR1 is SGHVS and CDR2 FQNEAQ.

This clonotype was detected only a few times. The V and J genes are TRBV15 and TRBJ2-1; 8 positions match TRBD1. The ends lost 2 bases at V and 0 bases at J; junction bases unmatched: 3. CDR3 length: 16 residues. The germline CDR1 and CDR2 sequences are LNHNV and YYDKDF (reference sequence). This CDR3 reads CATSRTGTGSYNEQFF. CDR3 DNA sequence: TGTGCCACCAGCAGAACCGGGACAGGCTCCTACAATGAGCAGTTCTTC.

This clonotype was recorded at least ten times. The gene calls are TRBV2 and TRBJ2-3, with 9 bases aligning to TRBD1. The CDR3 is made up of 12 amino acids. With V trimmed by 6 bases and J by 8 bases, 3 bases remained unmatched. CDR1 SNHLY and CDR2 FYNNEI come from the germline V gene. The CDR3, as DNA: TGTGCCAGCAGGTCGACAGGGGGTACGCAGTATTTT. Translated, it gives CASRSTGGTQYF.

The chain is built from TRBV10-3 and TRBJ1-4; a possible D gene is TRBD1 (6 bases). CDR1 and CDR2 from the germline V gene are ENHRY and SYGVKD. The V end was cut by 10 bases, the J end by 6 bases, with 18 bases between. The CDR3 sequence is 14 residues long. The CDR3 DNA reads as TGTGCCACCCGTTCGGGGGCTACTCATGAAAAACTGTTTTTT. Translating it yields CATRSGATHEKLFF.

This sequence joins TRBV12-5 and TRBJ2-7; D is ambiguous. Germline V lookup: CDR1 LGHNT, CDR2 FRNRAP. The CDR3 spans 12 residues. V lost 2 bases and J 6 bases, leaving 8 bases between the germline ends. In nucleotides, the CDR3 is TGTGCTAGTGGTTTGCCCTACAGCGAGCAGTACTTC. This translates into CASGLPYSEQYF.

Notes on this clonotype: Just one base apart from a much larger clone, this may be a read error. The chain is built from TRBV10-3 and TRBJ2-3; 10 nucleotides match TRBD2. CDR1 and CDR2 from the germline V gene are ENHRY and SYGVKD. This CDR3 has 15 amino acids. CDR3 sequence reads: CAIGGTSDSTGTQYF. The CDR3 region has the DNA TGTGCCATCGGCGGGACTAGCGACAGCACAGGTACGCAGTATTTT.

This clonotype has a count of ten or more. CDR3 amino acids: CASSYSSGEMTDTQYF. CDR3 DNA: TGTGCCAGCAGTTACTCGAGCGGGGAAATGACAGATACGCAGTATTTT. V is TRBV6-2 or TRBV6-3 and J is TRBJ2-3; 7 bases agree with TRBD2. This CDR3 has 16 amino acids. V dropped 0 bases and J dropped 3; count of bases not matched to a gene: 6. The germline V gene has CDR1 MNHEY and CDR2 SVGEGT.

The rearrangement links TRBV7-2 to TRBJ2-1, with D unclear. With 2 bases removed from V and 8 bases from J, the gap between germline ends came to 13 bases. The germline gives CDR1 SGHTA, CDR2 FQGNSA. The CDR3 runs 14 residues. The CDR3 reads CASSLTEIRDEQFF. The CDR3 DNA sequence: TGTGCCAGCAGCTTAACCGAAATTAGGGATGAGCAGTTCTTC.

As for this clonotype: No conserved phenylalanine or tryptophan ends this CDR3, so it is likely a read error. The DNA is omitted, as the CDR3 cannot be located on it reliably, and the CDR3 follows TCRdb's listing. The chain combines TRBV21-1 with TRBJ2-6; TRBD1, as called in the table, went unchecked against the DNA. TRBV21-1 is classified as a pseudogene. The CDR3 totals 24 residues, both ends included. The CDR3 is CASSPRHPGSPVRADIGGANVLTY.

This chain joins TRBV5-1 and TRBJ2-3; possible D gene TRBD2, 5 bases. The CDR3 covers 15 residues. CDR1 is SGHRS and CDR2 is YFSETQ in the germline V gene. Trimming took off 0 bases at V and 2 bases at J, with 10 bases between the two ends. CDR3 DNA sequence: TGCGCCAGCAGCTTGGGGGTAGCGCCCACAGATACGCAGTATTTT. Translating gives CASSLGVAPTDTQYF.

In its sample, this clonotype was seen a few times. The rearrangement uses TRBV12-3 or TRBV12-4 and TRBJ1-5; D is uncertain. Trimming shortened V by 3 bases and J by 4 bases, and 7 bases separated the two germline ends. There are 13 residues in the CDR3. CDR3 loop: CASSFAPNQPQHF. As DNA, the CDR3 is TGTGCCAGCAGTTTTGCTCCTAATCAGCCCCAGCATTTT.

The chain uses TRBV28 and TRBJ2-3; 10 bases agree with TRBD2. Unmatched junction bases numbered 9, after V lost 7 bases and J lost 2 bases. CDR3 length: 16 residues. Germline-derived CDR1 and CDR2 are MDHEN and SYDVKM. CDR3 coding DNA: TGTGCCAGCACCTTACTAGCGGGGAGAGCCACAGATACGCAGTATTTT. It yields the protein CASTLLAGRATDTQYF.

The chain joins TRBV7-2 to TRBJ1-2, with D uncertain. The CDR3 covers 14 residues. CDR1 and CDR2 (germline): SGHTA, FQGNSA. Trimming pared 7 bases from V and 0 bases from J, leaving 12 bases between. The CDR3 DNA reads TGTGCCAGCACATTAGGCCTAGCTAACTATGGCTACACCTTC. Translated: CASTLGLANYGYTF.